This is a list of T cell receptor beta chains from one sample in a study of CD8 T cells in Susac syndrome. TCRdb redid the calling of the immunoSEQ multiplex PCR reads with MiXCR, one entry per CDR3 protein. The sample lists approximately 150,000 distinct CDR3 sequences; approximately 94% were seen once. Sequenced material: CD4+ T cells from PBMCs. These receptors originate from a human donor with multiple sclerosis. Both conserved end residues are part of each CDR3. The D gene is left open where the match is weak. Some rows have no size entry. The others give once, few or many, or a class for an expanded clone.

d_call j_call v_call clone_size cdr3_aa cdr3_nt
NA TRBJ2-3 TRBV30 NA CAWQGAADTQYF TGTGCCTGGCAGGGTGCCGCAGATACGCAGTATTTT
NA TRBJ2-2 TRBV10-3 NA CAISESSRTTGELFF TGTGCCATCAGTGAGTCGTCACGGACCACCGGGGAGCTGTTTTTT
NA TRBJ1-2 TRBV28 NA CASRPNTEGYTF TGTGCCAGCAGGCCAAATACGGAGGGCTACACCTTC
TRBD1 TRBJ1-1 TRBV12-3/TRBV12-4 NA CASSRDRVGTEAFF TGTGCCAGCAGTCGGGACAGGGTGGGCACTGAAGCTTTCTTT
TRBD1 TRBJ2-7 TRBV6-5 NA CASSSSGTGGIYEQYF TGTGCCAGCAGCTCCTCCGGGACAGGGGGCATCTACGAGCAGTACTTC
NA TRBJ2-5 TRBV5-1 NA CASSLGAVERPQYF TGCGCCAGCAGCTTGGGTGCAGTCGAGAGACCCCAGTACTTC
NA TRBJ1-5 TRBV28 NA CASSYGGLKDQPQHF TGTGCCAGTAGCTACGGGGGGCTTAAGGATCAGCCCCAGCATTTT
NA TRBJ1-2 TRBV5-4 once CASSNSRDGGYTF TGTGCCAGCAGCAACTCGAGGGATGGCGGCTACACCTTC
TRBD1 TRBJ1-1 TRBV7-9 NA CASLRAGQGNTEAFF TGTGCCAGCCTCCGTGCGGGACAGGGGAACACTGAAGCTTTCTTT
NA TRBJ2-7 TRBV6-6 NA CASTKEGAGGAYEQYF TGTGCCAGCACAAAAGAGGGGGCGGGAGGCGCCTACGAGCAGTACTTC
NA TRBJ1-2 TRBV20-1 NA CSASRDIYGYTF TGCAGTGCTTCCCGGGACATCTATGGCTACACCTTC
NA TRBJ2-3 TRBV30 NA CAWGGPTSTDTQYF TGTGCCTGGGGGGGACCTACTAGCACAGATACGCAGTATTTT
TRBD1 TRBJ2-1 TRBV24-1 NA CATSDSQGANEQFF TGTGCCACCAGTGACTCGCAGGGGGCCAATGAGCAGTTCTTC